Listed here are 17 T cell receptor beta chains from one sample, sequenced in a study of T cell repertoires in cytomegalovirus infection. TCRdb fed the reads into MiXCR, producing one record per CDR3 protein. Here the sample spans hundreds of thousands of distinct CDR3 sequences, about a third being singletons. These receptors are not linked to any known antigen. The source was cultured CD8+ T cells from PBMCs, collected from culture after CMV antigen stimulation. The origin of the receptors is a human donor in good health (CMV status not recorded). Some clones in this sample may be carry-over from other donors' samples.

This clonotype has just a few counts. The rearrangement links TRBV25-1 to TRBJ2-2; possibly TRBD1 or TRBD2 for D (5 bases each). V gave up 4 bases and J gave up 6 bases, with 9 bases separating them. The CDR3 length is 13 residues. The V gene's germline CDR1 is MGHDK and CDR2 SYGVNS. This chain's CDR3 is CASSVGTPGELFF. The CDR3 region has the DNA TGTGCCAGCAGTGTTGGGACCCCCGGGGAGCTGTTTTTT. The full variable domain, in which reference TRBV25-1 and TRBJ2-2 provide the parts outside the CDR3, is EADIYQTPRYLVIGTGKKITLECSQTMGHDKMYWYQQDPGMELHLIHYSYGVNSTEKGDLSSESTVSRIRTEHFPLTLESARPSHTSQYLCASSVGTPGELFFGEGSRLTVL.

This chain links TRBV6-2 or TRBV6-3 with TRBJ2-2; unclear D gene. Deletions cut 1 base from V and 1 base from J, with 13 bases between. Germline assignment: CDR1 MNHEY and CDR2 SVGEGT. This CDR3 has 17 amino acids. DNA for the CDR3: TGTGCCAGCAGTTACTTAACCAGACAAGGGAACACCGGGGAGCTGTTTTTT. It specifies CASSYLTRQGNTGELFF.

This clonotype was seen more than once but under ten times. This sequence joins TRBV12-3 or TRBV12-4 and TRBJ1-4; possibly TRBD1 for D (6 bases). V was shortened by 3 bases and J by 8 bases, with 16 bases between the two germline ends. The CDR3 is 15 amino acids. Here the CDR3 DNA reads TGTGCCAGCAGTTTGTGGAGGGGGGGAACCGAAAAACTGTTTTTT. This codes for CASSLWRGGTEKLFF.

The V gene is TRBV12-3 or TRBV12-4, the J gene TRBJ2-2, with D uncertain. Trimming shortened V by 10 bases and J by 3 bases, and 6 bases separated the two germline ends. The CDR3 consists of 11 residues. CDR3 sequence (DNA): TGTGCCATCCGCTACACCGGGGAGCTGTTTTTT. Translation gives CAIRYTGELFF.

This clonotype has just a few counts. The V and J genes are TRBV29-1 and TRBJ2-1; a possible D gene is TRBD2 (7 bases). Germline V lookup: CDR1 SQVTM, CDR2 ANQGSEA. V was trimmed by 0 bases and J by 8 bases, leaving 14 bases between them. The CDR3 loop spans 14 amino acids. CDR3 protein: CSVEEAGEGDEQFF. For the CDR3, the DNA is TGCAGCGTTGAAGAGGCAGGGGAGGGGGATGAGCAGTTCTTC.

V is TRBV9 and J is TRBJ2-7, with TRBD2 identical over 9 bases. CDR1 and CDR2 from the germline V gene are SGDLS and YYNGEE. Unmatched junction bases numbered 9, after V lost 2 bases and J lost 3 bases. The CDR3 is 16 amino acids. The CDR3 DNA is TGTGCCAGCAGCGTGGAGGTAGCGGGGGCCTTCTACGAGCAGTACTTC. It specifies CASSVEVAGAFYEQYF.

This clonotype showed up just a few times. The chain joins TRBV5-6 to TRBJ2-1, with TRBD2 matching over 10 bases. The germline V gene has CDR1 SGHDT and CDR2 YYEEEE. V was pared by 3 bases and J by 4 bases, with 10 bases of the junction left unmatched. This CDR3 is 17 amino acids long. The chain's CDR3 is CASSSSLTSGFYNEQFF. CDR3 DNA sequence: TGTGCCAGCAGCTCCTCCCTGACTAGCGGGTTTTACAATGAGCAGTTCTTC.

A note on this clonotype: Since a much larger clone is just one base distant, this may be a read error. The chain has TRBV7-9 and TRBJ1-5; D is perhaps TRBD1 (5 bases). Germline-derived CDR1 and CDR2 are SEHNR and FQNEAQ (reference sequence). The CDR3 contains 13 residues. Trimming cost V 5 bases and J 4 bases, with 9 bases left between them. The CDR3 nucleotides read TGTGCCAGCAGCGGGAGACAGAATCAGCCCCAGCATTTT. Protein: CASSGRQNQPQHF.

The table lists this clonotype with many counts. For the CDR3, the DNA is TGTGCCAGCAGCTATAAGACAGTAAATCAGCCCCAGCATTTT. Translated: CASSYKTVNQPQHF. The J gene is TRBJ1-5, the V gene TRBV7-2; weak D call: TRBD1 (5 bases). Trimming left V 4 bases short and J 4 bases short, with 11 bases between. This CDR3 is 14 amino acids long. Germline values: CDR1 SGHTA, CDR2 FQGNSA.

The CDR3 DNA reads as TGTGCCAGCAGTGAGACAGGTTTTCCATTTGGCTACACCTTC. Translated, it gives CASSETGFPFGYTF. The rearrangement joins TRBV2 to TRBJ1-2, with D tentatively TRBD1 (6 bases). The germline V gene encodes CDR1 SNHLY and CDR2 FYNNEI. Trimming took off 3 bases at V and 7 bases at J, with 15 bases between the two ends. The CDR3 is made up of 14 amino acids.

The V call is TRBV20-1, the J call TRBJ1-5, with TRBD1 as a possible D gene (5 bases). The germline V gene has CDR1 DFQATT and CDR2 SNEGSKA (reference sequence). The CDR3 loop spans 13 amino acids. Between the trimmed V and J ends, which lost 4 bases and 6 bases, there was a span of 13 bases. CDR3 protein: CSAIDRDLQPQHF. The CDR3 region has the DNA TGCAGTGCTATTGACAGAGACCTTCAGCCCCAGCATTTT.

The CDR3 DNA follows: TGTGCCAGCAGTTACTGGGGGGAAGTGAACACTGAAGCTTTCTTT. Residues: CASSYWGEVNTEAFF. This chain connects TRBV6-5 to TRBJ1-1; TRBD1 is a possible D gene (5 bases). Germline loops: CDR1 MNHEY, CDR2 SVGAGI. The CDR3 runs 15 residues. The V gene lost 1 base and the J gene lost 0 bases, with 9 bases spanning the gap.

J is TRBJ2-7 and V is TRBV7-9; D not resolved. The CDR3 length is 15 residues. V lost 1 base and J 2 bases, leaving 12 bases between the germline ends. Germline V gene sequence: CDR1 SEHNR, CDR2 FQNEAQ (reference sequence). The CDR3: CASSLGSASAYEQYV. In nucleotides, the CDR3 is TGTGCCAGCAGCTTAGGTTCAGCTTCGGCCTACGAGCAGTACGTC.

As for this clonotype: The germline gene is not matched at one end of the junction; a read error may be the cause. The chain joins TRBV7-2 to TRBJ2-3; 11 positions match TRBD2. CDR3 size: 15 residues. In germline, CDR1 is SGHTA, CDR2 FQGNSA. The CDR3 bases are TGTGCCAACACCTTCTACGAGGCTAGCGGGGGGTTCACAGATTTT. This gives the protein CANTFYEASGGFTDF. Supplemented by reference TRBV7-2 and TRBJ2-3, the full variable domain reads GAGVSQSPSNKVTEKGKDVELRCDPISGHTALYWYRQSLGQGLEFLIYFQGNSAPDKSGLPSDRFSAERTGGSVSTLTIQRTQQEDSAVYLCANTFYEASGGFTDFGPGTRLTVL.

This clonotype appeared many times. This sequence joins TRBV27 and TRBJ2-1; D is possibly TRBD2 (5 bases). Germline V gives CDR1 MNHEY, CDR2 SMNVEV (reference sequence). Trimming removed 5 bases at V and 6 bases at J, with 17 bases between. The CDR3 spans 15 residues. The CDR3 loop is CASSPREGYVNEQFF. CDR3 DNA sequence: TGTGCCAGCAGTCCCCGAGAGGGCTACGTCAATGAGCAGTTCTTC.

V gene TRBV7-8 combines with J gene TRBJ2-7; TRBD1 agrees at 10 bases. This CDR3 spans 15 amino acids. With 3 bases clipped from V and 2 bases from J, the junction kept 4 bases outside the gene matches. Per the germline V gene, CDR1 is SGHVS and CDR2 is FQNEAQ. The CDR3 spells CASSFRDRGTYEQYF. The CDR3 bases are TGTGCCAGCAGCTTCAGGGACAGGGGAACCTACGAGCAGTACTTC.

The table lists this clonotype with a few counts. The chain carries TRBV14 and TRBJ2-2, with no clear D. CDR3 size: 15 residues. Germline V gene lookup returns CDR1 SGHDN and CDR2 FVKESK. V shed 6 bases and J shed 1 base, with 12 bases lying between them. The CDR3 spells CASRPESGNTGELFF. The CDR3 region has the DNA TGTGCCAGCAGGCCCGAGTCCGGGAACACCGGGGAGCTGTTTTTT.